Sequencing of this T cell receptor (beta chain) was carried out in a study of T cell repertoires in cytomegalovirus infection. Looked up from germline, CDR1 is SGHRS and CDR2 is YFSETQ. CDR3 size: 16 residues. The V and J ends lost 3 bases and 3 bases, in that order; junction bases with no gene match: 9. This clonotype was seen a handful of times. TCRdb re-called the reads with MiXCR, one entry per CDR3 protein. The top ten hold roughly 2.8% of the sample, which has approximately 700,000 distinct CDR3 sequences, about 40% seen once. The origin of this receptor is a human donor in good health (CMV status not recorded). Some clones in this sample may be carry-over from other donors' samples. The chain carries TRBV5-1 and TRBJ1-5; TRBD1 agrees at 7 bases. The sample consisted of PBMCs. DNA of the CDR3: TGCGCCAGCAGCTCGGCTCCCAGGGGGTCCAATCAGCCCCAGCATTTT. Its translation: CASSSAPRGSNQPQHF.